This is a list of T cell receptor beta chains from one sample in a study of cytomegalovirus exposure and HLA in healthy donors. The data were produced by immunoSEQ multiplex PCR, yet TCRdb's version contains in-frame clones alone and is incomplete. In the table there are approximately 120,000 clones, more than 60% of which are singletons. Sequenced: PBMCs. These receptors originate from a woman aged 55-70 years in good health and CMV-seropositive. CDR3s include the opening cysteine and the closing phenylalanine or tryptophan. D genes are given only for firm matches. Clone sizes are given selectively: once, few, many, or a class where the clone is expanded.

clone_size,v_call,j_call,d_call,cdr3_aa,cdr3_nt
.,TRBV25-1,TRBJ2-7,TRBD2,CASTVTSGSHHEQYF,TGTGCCAGCACCGTGACTAGCGGGAGCCACCACGAGCAGTACTTC
.,TRBV5-1,TRBJ2-5,TRBD1,CASSLQGYIQETQYF,TGCGCCAGCAGCTTACAGGGGTATATCCAAGAGACCCAGTACTTC
.,TRBV5-4,TRBJ2-1,.,CASSVTENVPYNEQFF,TGTGCCAGCAGCGTTACAGAGAACGTCCCCTACAATGAGCAGTTCTTC
few,TRBV6-7,TRBJ1-2,TRBD1,CASSSPDRSRGYTF,TGTGCCAGCAGTAGCCCGGACAGGAGTCGTGGCTACACCTTC
.,TRBV14,TRBJ2-7,TRBD1,CASSLRTGYPYEQYF,TGTGCCAGCAGCCTCAGGACAGGGTACCCCTACGAGCAGTACTTC
.,TRBV6-5,TRBJ1-6,.,CASSIRVGSPLHF,TGTGCCAGCAGCATCAGGGTAGGATCACCCCTCCACTTT
.,TRBV6-6,TRBJ2-7,.,CASSAGFYEQYF,TGTGCCAGCAGCGCCGGGTTCTACGAGCAGTACTTC
.,TRBV13,TRBJ2-7,TRBD2,CASSLGPTPPSGRTYEQYF,TGTGCCAGCAGCTTAGGCCCTACCCCCCCTAGCGGGAGGACCTACGAGCAGTACTTC
.,TRBV4-2,TRBJ2-7,TRBD1,CASSQEPGGLYEQYF,TGTGCCAGCAGCCAAGAACCAGGGGGCCTCTACGAGCAGTACTTC
few,TRBV7-2,TRBJ1-5,.,CASSLTTGPNQPQHF,TGTGCCAGCAGCTTAACGACAGGCCCCAATCAGCCCCAGCATTTT
.,TRBV6-5,TRBJ1-5,.,CASSRGQRNQPQHF,TGTGCCAGCAGCCGGGGACAACGTAATCAGCCCCAGCATTTT
.,TRBV19,TRBJ2-3,TRBD2,CASTPGLAGVSTWEGRTDTQYF,TGTGCCAGTACCCCCGGACTAGCGGGAGTGTCGACATGGGAGGGGCGCACAGATACGCAGTATTTT
once,TRBV18,TRBJ2-7,.,CASSPPSEYEQYF,TGTGCCAGCTCACCCCCTAGCGAGTACGAGCAGTACTTC
.,TRBV5-1,TRBJ1-1,TRBD1,CASSLGDSMNTEAFF,TGCGCCAGCAGCTTGGGGGACAGCATGAACACTGAAGCTTTCTTT
.,TRBV5-6,TRBJ2-7,TRBD1,CASSHRGHEQYF,TGTGCCAGCAGCCACAGGGGCCACGAGCAGTACTTC
.,TRBV5-5,TRBJ1-1,.,CASRDGREVNTEAFF,TGTGCCAGCAGAGACGGACGGGAGGTGAACACTGAAGCTTTCTTT
once,TRBV5-1,TRBJ2-7,TRBD2,CASSLLAGGKLEQQYF,TGCGCCAGCAGCTTGTTGGCGGGGGGTAAACTCGAACAGCAGTACTTC
few,TRBV14,TRBJ2-3,TRBD1,CASSHLLTGFTDTQYF,TGTGCCAGCAGCCACCTATTGACAGGGTTCACAGATACGCAGTATTTT
.,TRBV7-9,TRBJ1-2,TRBD1,CASSRQGYGYTF,TGTGCCAGCAGCCGACAGGGGTACGGCTACACCTTC
.,TRBV21-1,TRBJ2-7,.,CASITTGEVYEQYF,TGTGCCAGCATCACGACAGGGGAGGTATACGAGCAGTACTTC
.,TRBV5-1,TRBJ2-7,.,CASSPSAGRGEQYF,TGCGCCAGCAGCCCCTCTGCAGGACGAGGGGAGCAGTACTTC
once,TRBV6-5,TRBJ1-5,.,CASRAGGGTNQPQHF,TGTGCCAGCAGGGCGGGAGGGGGTACCAATCAGCCCCAGCATTTT
.,TRBV11-2,TRBJ2-1,TRBD2,CASSPIAGELDEQFF,TGTGCCAGCAGCCCAATAGCGGGAGAGCTTGATGAGCAGTTCTTC
.,TRBV7-6,TRBJ1-1,TRBD1,CASSLGQGPANTEAFF,TGTGCCAGCAGCTTAGGACAGGGCCCTGCGAACACTGAAGCTTTCTTT
once,TRBV9,TRBJ2-5,TRBD2,CASSPRGLAGGQETQYF,TGTGCCAGCAGCCCCCGGGGACTAGCGGGGGGACAAGAGACCCAGTACTTC
.,TRBV4-1,TRBJ1-3,.,CASSQDRWGNTIYF,TGCGCCAGCAGCCAGGACAGATGGGGAAACACCATATATTTT
.,TRBV9,TRBJ2-1,TRBD2,CASSNLAGGPWNEQFF,TGTGCCAGCAGCAACCTAGCGGGGGGCCCTTGGAATGAGCAGTTCTTC
.,TRBV27,TRBJ2-7,.,CASKQDISYEQYF,TGTGCCAGCAAACAGGACATATCCTACGAGCAGTACTTC
.,TRBV6-1,TRBJ2-5,.,CASSEAHLRSREETQYF,TGTGCCAGCAGTGAAGCTCACTTAAGGTCCAGGGAAGAGACCCAGTACTTC
.,TRBV25-1,TRBJ1-2,TRBD1,CASSEETGGFGYTF,TGTGCCAGCAGTGAAGAAACAGGGGGCTTTGGCTACACCTTC
.,TRBV5-1,TRBJ2-7,TRBD1,CASSLGQGIGDEQYF,TGCGCCAGCAGCTTGGGACAGGGTATAGGCGACGAGCAGTACTTC
.,TRBV4-3,TRBJ2-7,.,CASSQERAFSYEQYF,TGCGCCAGCAGCCAAGAGCGGGCTTTCTCCTACGAGCAGTACTTC
.,TRBV7-2,TRBJ2-4,.,CASSIRDSKNIQYF,TGTGCCAGCTCAATCCGGGACTCCAAAAACATTCAGTACTTC
.,TRBV4-2,TRBJ2-7,.,CASSQGGYEQYF,TGTGCCAGCAGCCAAGGCGGGTACGAGCAGTACTTC
.,TRBV7-8,TRBJ1-3,.,CASSLRRVLSAGNTIYF,TGTGCCAGCAGTCTAAGGCGGGTACTTTCGGCTGGAAACACCATATATTTT
.,TRBV7-9,TRBJ1-3,.,CASSLVSPGNTIYF,TGTGCCAGCAGCTTAGTTAGCCCTGGAAACACCATATATTTT
.,TRBV29-1,TRBJ2-5,.,CSVVPRGSEETQYF,TGCAGCGTTGTTCCCCGGGGGAGCGAGGAGACCCAGTACTTC
.,TRBV11-2,TRBJ2-7,.,CASSRGSNYEQYF,TGTGCCAGCAGCCGGGGTAGCAACTACGAGCAGTACTTC
.,TRBV7-8,TRBJ2-3,TRBD1,CASSEGQGRDTQYF,TGTGCCAGCAGCGAGGGACAGGGGAGAGATACGCAGTATTTT
.,TRBV27,TRBJ2-7,.,CASSLKRQATYEQYF,TGTGCCAGCAGTCTCAAGAGACAGGCTACCTACGAGCAGTACTTC
.,TRBV19,TRBJ2-7,TRBD2,CASSISSSGDYEQYF,TGTGCCAGTAGTATATCGAGTAGCGGGGACTACGAGCAGTACTTC
.,TRBV5-1,TRBJ1-5,TRBD1,CASSPGQGNQPQHF,TGCGCCAGCAGCCCGGGACAGGGCAATCAGCCCCAGCATTTT
.,TRBV6-1,TRBJ1-1,TRBD1,CASSDRTGGGTEAFF,TGTGCCAGCAGTGACAGGACAGGGGGCGGCACTGAAGCTTTCTTT
.,TRBV5-1,TRBJ2-7,.,CASSFTGTSYEQYF,TGCGCCAGCAGCTTTACAGGTACCTCCTACGAGCAGTACTTC
.,TRBV7-8,TRBJ2-2,TRBD2,CASSLVGTSGGNTGELFF,TGTGCCAGCAGCTTAGTCGGGACTAGCGGGGGGAACACCGGGGAGCTGTTTTTT
few,TRBV30,TRBJ2-5,TRBD2,CAWRYGGGAETQYF,TGTGCCTGGAGGTACGGCGGGGGGGCAGAGACCCAGTACTTC
.,TRBV7-9,TRBJ1-4,.,CASSYPGDNEKLFF,TGTGCCAGCAGCTACCCGGGAGATAATGAAAAACTGTTTTTT
.,TRBV5-6,TRBJ2-7,TRBD1,CASSFFDRGSYEQYF,TGTGCCAGCAGCTTTTTTGACAGGGGGTCCTACGAGCAGTACTTC
.,TRBV6-6,TRBJ2-7,TRBD2,CASSWTSGRGNEQYF,TGTGCCAGCAGCTGGACTAGCGGGAGGGGTAACGAGCAGTACTTC